This T cell receptor beta chain was profiled in a study of T-cell memory formation after mild COVID-19. CDR3 length: 14 residues. From germline, CDR1 is SGHNT and CDR2 YENEEA. V dropped 5 bases and J dropped 7 bases, with 14 bases sitting between them. TCRdb fed the 5' RACE reads into MiXCR, producing one record per CDR3 protein. This sample carries 250,000 to 350,000 distinct CDR3 sequences, roughly an eighth of them seen once, and the ten largest clones take about 21%. The source is a young man who had mild COVID-19 (a few samples of this study predate the infection). Cell type and time point are not known. Material: PBMCs or a T cell subset sorted from them (not recorded which). This chain links TRBV11-3 with TRBJ2-2; weak D call: TRBD1 (6 bases). In nucleotides, the CDR3 is TGTGCCAGCAGCCCACGTCAGGGGCACGGGGAGCTGTTTTTT. It encodes CASSPRQGHGELFF.